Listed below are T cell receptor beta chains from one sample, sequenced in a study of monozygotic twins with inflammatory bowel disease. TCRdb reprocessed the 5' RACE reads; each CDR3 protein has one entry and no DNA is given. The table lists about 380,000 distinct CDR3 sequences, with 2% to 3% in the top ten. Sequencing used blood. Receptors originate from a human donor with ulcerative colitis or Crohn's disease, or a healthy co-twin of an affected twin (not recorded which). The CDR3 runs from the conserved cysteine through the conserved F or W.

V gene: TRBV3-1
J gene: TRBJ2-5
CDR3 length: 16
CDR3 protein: CASSHSLLEWQETQYF

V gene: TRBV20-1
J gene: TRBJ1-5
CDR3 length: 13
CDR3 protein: CSARGRSNQPQHF

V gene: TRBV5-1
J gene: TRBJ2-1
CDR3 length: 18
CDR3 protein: CASSLGLMRGGGPVEQFF

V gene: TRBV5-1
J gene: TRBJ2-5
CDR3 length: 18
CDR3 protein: CASSLDPVGSRGQETQYF

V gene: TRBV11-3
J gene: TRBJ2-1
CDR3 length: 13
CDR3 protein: CASSFGPGNEQFF

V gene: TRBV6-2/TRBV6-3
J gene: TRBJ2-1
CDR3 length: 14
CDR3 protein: CASKVGDTYNEQFF

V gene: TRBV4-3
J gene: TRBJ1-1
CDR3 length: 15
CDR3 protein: CASSQDDFSDTEAFF

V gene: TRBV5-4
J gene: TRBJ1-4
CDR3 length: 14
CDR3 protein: CASSLKAGGEKLFF

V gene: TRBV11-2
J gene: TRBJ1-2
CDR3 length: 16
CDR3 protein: CASSHLRDRGGYGYTF

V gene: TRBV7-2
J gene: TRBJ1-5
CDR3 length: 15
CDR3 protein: CASSAQGTENQPQHF

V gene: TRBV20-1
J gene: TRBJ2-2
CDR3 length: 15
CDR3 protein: CSASRDRGYTGELFF

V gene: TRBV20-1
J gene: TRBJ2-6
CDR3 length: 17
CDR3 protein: CSARESRGLGGANVLTF